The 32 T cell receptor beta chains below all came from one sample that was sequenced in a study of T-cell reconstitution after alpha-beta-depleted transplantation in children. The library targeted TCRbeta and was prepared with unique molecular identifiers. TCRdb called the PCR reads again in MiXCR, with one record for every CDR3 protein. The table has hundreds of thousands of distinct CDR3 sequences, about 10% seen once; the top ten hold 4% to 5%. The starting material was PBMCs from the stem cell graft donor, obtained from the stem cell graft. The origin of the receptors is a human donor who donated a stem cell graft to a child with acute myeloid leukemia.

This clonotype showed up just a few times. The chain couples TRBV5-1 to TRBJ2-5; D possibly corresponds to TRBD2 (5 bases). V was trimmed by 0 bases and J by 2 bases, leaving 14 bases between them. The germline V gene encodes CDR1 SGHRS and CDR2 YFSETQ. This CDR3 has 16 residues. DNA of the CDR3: TGCGCCAGCAGCTTGGTTCCGGGGTTGGGACAAGAGACCCAGTACTTC. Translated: CASSLVPGLGQETQYF.

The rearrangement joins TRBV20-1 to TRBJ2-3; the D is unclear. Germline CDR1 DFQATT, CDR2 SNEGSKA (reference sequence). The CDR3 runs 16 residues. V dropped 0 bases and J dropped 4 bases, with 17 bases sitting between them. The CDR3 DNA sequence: TGCAGTGCTAGAGAACTCTTCGGCACTCCCCCAGATACGCAGTATTTT. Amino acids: CSARELFGTPPDTQYF.

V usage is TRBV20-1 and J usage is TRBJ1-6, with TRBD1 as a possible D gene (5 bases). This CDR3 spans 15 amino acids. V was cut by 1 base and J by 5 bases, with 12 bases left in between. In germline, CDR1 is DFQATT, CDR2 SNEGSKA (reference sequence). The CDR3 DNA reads TGCAGTGCTAGAGCGGGGGGACGGGATAATTCACCCCTCCACTTT. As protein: CSARAGGRDNSPLHF.

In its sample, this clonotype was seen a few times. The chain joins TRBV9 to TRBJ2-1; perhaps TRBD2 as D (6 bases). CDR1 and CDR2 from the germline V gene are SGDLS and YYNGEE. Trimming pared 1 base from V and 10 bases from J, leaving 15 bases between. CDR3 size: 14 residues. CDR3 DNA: TGTGCCAGCAGCGTATACCCGCGGGATCACGAGCAGTTCTTC. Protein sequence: CASSVYPRDHEQFF. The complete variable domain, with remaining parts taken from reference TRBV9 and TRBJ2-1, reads DSGVTQTPKHLITATGQRVTLRCSPRSGDLSVYWYQQSLDQGLQFLIQYYNGEERAKGNILERFSAQQFPDLHSELNLSSLELGDSALYFCASSVYPRDHEQFFGPGTRLTVL.

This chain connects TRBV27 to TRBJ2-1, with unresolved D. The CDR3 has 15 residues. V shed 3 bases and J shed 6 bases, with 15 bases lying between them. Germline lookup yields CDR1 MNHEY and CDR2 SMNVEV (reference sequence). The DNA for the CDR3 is TGTGCCAGCAGTTTTCCCGGGTCACCTCTCAATGAGCAGTTCTTC. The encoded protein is CASSFPGSPLNEQFF.

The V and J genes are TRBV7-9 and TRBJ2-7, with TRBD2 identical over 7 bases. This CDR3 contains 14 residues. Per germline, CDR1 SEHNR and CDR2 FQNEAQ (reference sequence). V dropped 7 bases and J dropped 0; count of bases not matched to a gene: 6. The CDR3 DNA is TGTGCCAGCAACCGTGGCGGGGGCTCCTACGAGCAGTACTTC. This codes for CASNRGGGSYEQYF.

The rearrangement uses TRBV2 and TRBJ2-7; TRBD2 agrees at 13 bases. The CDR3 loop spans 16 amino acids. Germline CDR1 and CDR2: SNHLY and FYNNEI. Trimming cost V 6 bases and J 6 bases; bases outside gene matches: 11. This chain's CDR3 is CASRSGTSGIPSEQYF. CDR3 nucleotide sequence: TGTGCCAGCAGATCCGGGACTAGCGGGATCCCTTCCGAGCAGTACTTC. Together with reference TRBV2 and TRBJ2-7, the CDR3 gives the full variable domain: EPEVTQTPSHQVTQMGQEVILRCVPISNHLYFYWYRQILGQKVEFLVSFYNNEISEKSEIFDDQFSVERPDGSNFTLKIRSTKLEDSAMYFCASRSGTSGIPSEQYFGPGTRLTVT.

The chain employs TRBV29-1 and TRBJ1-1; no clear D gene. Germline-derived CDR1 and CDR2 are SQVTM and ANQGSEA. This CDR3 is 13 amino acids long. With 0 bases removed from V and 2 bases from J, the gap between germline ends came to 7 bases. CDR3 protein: CSVEELTNTEAFF. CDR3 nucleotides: TGCAGCGTTGAAGAGCTGACAAACACTGAAGCTTTCTTT.

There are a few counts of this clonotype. CDR3 DNA: TGCGCCAGCAGCCCTCAGGTAGCGGGAACGCAAGAGACCCAGTACTTC. Amino acids: CASSPQVAGTQETQYF. The V gene is TRBV5-1, the J gene TRBJ2-5, with TRBD2 matching 8 bases. CDR1 is SGHRS and CDR2 is YFSETQ in the germline V gene. V lost 4 bases and J lost 2; bases outside the gene matches: 10. This CDR3 contains 16 residues.

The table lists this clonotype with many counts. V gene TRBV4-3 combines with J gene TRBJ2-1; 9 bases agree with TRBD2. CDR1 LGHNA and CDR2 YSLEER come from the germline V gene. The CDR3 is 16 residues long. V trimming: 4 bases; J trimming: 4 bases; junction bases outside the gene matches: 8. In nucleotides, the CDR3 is TGCGCCAGCAGCCGGCTAGCGACTAGCGGTTACAATGAGCAGTTCTTC. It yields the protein CASSRLATSGYNEQFF.

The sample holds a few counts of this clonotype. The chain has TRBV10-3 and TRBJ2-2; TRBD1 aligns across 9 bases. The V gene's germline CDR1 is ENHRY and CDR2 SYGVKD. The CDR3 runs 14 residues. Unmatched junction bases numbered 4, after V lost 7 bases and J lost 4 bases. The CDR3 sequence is CAIKGQGITGELFF. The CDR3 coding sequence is TGTGCCATCAAGGGACAGGGCATCACCGGGGAGCTGTTTTTT.

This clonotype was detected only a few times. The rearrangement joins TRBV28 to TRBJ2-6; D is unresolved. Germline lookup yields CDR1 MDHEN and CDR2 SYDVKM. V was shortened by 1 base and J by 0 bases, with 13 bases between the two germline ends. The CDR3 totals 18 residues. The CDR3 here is CASSLYNGVGSGANVLTF. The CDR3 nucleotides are TGTGCCAGCAGTTTATACAATGGGGTCGGCTCTGGGGCCAACGTCCTGACTTTC.

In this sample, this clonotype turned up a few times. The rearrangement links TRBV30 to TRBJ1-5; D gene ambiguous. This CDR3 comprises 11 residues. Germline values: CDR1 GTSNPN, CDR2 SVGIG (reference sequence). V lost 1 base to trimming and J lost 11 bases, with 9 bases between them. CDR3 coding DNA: TGTGCCTGGAGTGATGGACGGGCCCAGCATTTT. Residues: CAWSDGRAQHF. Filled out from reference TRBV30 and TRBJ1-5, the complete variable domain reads SQTIHQWPATLVQPVGSPLSLECTVEGTSNPNLYWYRQAAGRGLQLLFYSVGIGQISSEVPQNLSASRPQDRQFILSSKKLLLSDSGFYLCAWSDGRAQHFGDGTRLSIL.

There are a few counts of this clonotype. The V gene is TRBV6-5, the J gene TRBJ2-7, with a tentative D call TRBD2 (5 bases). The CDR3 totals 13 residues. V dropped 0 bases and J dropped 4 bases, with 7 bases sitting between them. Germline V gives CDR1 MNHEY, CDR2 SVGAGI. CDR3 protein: CASSYSREYEQYF. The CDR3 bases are TGTGCCAGCAGTTACTCGAGGGAATACGAGCAGTACTTC.

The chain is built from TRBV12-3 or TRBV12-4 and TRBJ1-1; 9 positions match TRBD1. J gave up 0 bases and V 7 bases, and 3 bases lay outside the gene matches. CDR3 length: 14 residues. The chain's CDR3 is CASKQGAMNTEAFF. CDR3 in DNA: TGTGCCAGCAAACAGGGGGCCATGAACACTGAAGCTTTCTTT.

The CDR3 sequence is CSARPGLAFEGRDEQYF. As DNA, the CDR3 is TGCAGTGCTAGACCGGGACTAGCCTTTGAGGGTCGGGACGAGCAGTACTTC. The V and J genes are TRBV20-1 and TRBJ2-7; 9 nucleotides line up with TRBD2. This CDR3 is built from 17 residues. The germline CDR1 and CDR2 sequences are DFQATT and SNEGSKA (reference sequence). V was clipped by 2 bases and J by 5 bases; unmatched bases: 16.

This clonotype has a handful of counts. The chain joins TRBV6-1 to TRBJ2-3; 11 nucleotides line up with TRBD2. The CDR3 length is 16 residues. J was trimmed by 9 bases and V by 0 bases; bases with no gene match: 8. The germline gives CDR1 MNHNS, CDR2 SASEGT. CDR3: CASSEAIAGGPRTQYF. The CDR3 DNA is TGTGCCAGCAGTGAAGCCATAGCGGGAGGGCCGAGGACGCAGTATTTT.

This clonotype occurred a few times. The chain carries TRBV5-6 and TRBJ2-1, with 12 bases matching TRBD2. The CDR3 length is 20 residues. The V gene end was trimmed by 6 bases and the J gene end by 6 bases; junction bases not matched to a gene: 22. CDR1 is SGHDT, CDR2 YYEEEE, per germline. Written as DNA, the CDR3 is TGTGCCAGCACCCCAACTCTACTAGCGGGAGGATCAGGCCCCCTCAATGAGCAGTTCTTC. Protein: CASTPTLLAGGSGPLNEQFF.

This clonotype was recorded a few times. CDR3 protein: CSVTGEMGRDTEAFF. CDR3 sequence (DNA): TGCAGCGTTACAGGGGAGATGGGTCGGGACACTGAAGCTTTCTTT. V is TRBV29-1 and J is TRBJ1-1; 7 nucleotides align to TRBD1. This CDR3 is built from 15 residues. Looked up from germline, CDR1 is SQVTM and CDR2 is ANQGSEA. The ends lost 5 bases at V and 3 bases at J; junction bases unmatched: 12. Drawing the rest from reference TRBV29-1 and TRBJ1-1, the complete variable domain is SAVISQKPSRDICQRGTSLTIQCQVDSQVTMMFWYRQQPGQSLTLIATANQGSEATYESGFVIDKFPISRPNLTFSTLTVSNMSPEDSSIYLCSVTGEMGRDTEAFFGQGTRLTVV.

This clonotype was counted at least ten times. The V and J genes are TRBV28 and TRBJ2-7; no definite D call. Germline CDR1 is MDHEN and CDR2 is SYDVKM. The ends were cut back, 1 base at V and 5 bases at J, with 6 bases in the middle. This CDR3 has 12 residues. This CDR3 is CASSLYPHEQYF. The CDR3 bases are TGTGCCAGCAGTTTATACCCCCACGAGCAGTACTTC.

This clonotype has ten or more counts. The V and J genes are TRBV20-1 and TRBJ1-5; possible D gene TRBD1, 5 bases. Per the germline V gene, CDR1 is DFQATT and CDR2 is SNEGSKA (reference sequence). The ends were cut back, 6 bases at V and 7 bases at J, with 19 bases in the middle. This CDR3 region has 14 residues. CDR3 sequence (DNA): TGCAGTGCCCAACCCACAGGAGGTGGGCAGCCCCAGCATTTT. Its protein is CSAQPTGGGQPQHF.

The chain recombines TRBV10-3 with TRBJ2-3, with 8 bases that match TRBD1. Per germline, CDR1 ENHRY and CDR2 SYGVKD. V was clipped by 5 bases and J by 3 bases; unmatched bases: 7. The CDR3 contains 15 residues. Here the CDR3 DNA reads TGTGCCATCAGTTTCGGCAGGGGGCGGACAGATACGCAGTATTTT. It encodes CAISFGRGRTDTQYF.

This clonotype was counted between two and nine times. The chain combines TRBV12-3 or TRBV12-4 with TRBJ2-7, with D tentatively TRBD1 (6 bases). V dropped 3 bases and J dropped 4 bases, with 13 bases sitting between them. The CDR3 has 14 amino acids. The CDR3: CASSFRQGKYEQYF. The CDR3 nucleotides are TGTGCCAGCAGTTTTCGGCAGGGGAAATACGAGCAGTACTTC.

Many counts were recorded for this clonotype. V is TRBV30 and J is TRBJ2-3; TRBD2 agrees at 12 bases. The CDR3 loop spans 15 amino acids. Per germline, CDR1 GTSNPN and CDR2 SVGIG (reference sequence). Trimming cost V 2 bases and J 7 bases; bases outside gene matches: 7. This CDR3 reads CAWSKTSGRVYTQYF. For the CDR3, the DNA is TGTGCCTGGAGTAAGACTAGCGGGAGAGTCTATACGCAGTATTTT.

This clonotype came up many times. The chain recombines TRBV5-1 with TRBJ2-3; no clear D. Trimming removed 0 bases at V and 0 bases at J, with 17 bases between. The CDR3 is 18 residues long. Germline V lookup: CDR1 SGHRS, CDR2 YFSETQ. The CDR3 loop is CASSLEGGRLPSTDTQYF. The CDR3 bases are TGCGCCAGCAGCTTGGAAGGTGGACGACTCCCTAGCACAGATACGCAGTATTTT.

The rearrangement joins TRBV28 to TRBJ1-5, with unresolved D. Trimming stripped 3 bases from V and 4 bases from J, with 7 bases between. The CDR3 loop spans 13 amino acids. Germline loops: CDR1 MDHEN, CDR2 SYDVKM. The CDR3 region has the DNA TGTGCCAGCAGTTTGGAGCGGAATCAGCCCCAGCATTTT. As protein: CASSLERNQPQHF.

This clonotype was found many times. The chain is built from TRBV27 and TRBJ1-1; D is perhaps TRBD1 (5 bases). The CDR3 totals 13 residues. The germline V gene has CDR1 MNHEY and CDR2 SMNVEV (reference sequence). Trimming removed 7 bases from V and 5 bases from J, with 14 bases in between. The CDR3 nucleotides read TGTGCCAGCACAGGGTCGGAGTGGACTGAAGCTTTCTTT. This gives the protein CASTGSEWTEAFF.

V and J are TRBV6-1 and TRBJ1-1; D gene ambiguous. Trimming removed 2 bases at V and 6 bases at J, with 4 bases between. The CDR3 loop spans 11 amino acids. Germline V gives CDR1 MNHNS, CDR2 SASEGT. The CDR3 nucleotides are TGTGCCAGCAGTGAAAGCCCTGAAGCTTTCTTT. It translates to CASSESPEAFF.

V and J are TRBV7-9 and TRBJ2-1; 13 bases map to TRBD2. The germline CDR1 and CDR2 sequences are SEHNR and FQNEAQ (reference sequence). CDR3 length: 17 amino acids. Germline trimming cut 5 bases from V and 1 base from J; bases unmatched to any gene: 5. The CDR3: CASSTGLAGPSYNEQFF. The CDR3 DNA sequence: TGTGCCAGCAGCACGGGACTAGCGGGACCTTCCTACAATGAGCAGTTCTTC.

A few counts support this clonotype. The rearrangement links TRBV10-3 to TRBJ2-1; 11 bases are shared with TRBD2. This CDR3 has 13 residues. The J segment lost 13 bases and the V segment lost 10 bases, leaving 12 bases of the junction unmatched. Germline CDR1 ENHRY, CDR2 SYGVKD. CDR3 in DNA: TGTGCCACTCGGACTAGCGGGCCCGAGGAACAGTTCTTC. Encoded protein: CATRTSGPEEQFF.

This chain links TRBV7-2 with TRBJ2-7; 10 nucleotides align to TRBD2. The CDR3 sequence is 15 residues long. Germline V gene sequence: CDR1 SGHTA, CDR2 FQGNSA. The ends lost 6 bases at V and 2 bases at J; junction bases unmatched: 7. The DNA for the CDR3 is TGTGCCAGCAGTACCGGACTAGCGGCTACCTACGAGCAGTACTTC. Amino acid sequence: CASSTGLAATYEQYF.

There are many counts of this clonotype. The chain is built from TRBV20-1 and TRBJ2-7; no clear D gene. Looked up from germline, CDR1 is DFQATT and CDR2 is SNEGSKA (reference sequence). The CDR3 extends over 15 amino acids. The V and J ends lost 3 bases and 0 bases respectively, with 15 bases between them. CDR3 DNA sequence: TGCAGTGCTAGGGTTTCGAGCTTGAGCTCCTACGAGCAGTACTTC. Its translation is CSARVSSLSSYEQYF.